These 16 T cell receptor beta chains were all obtained from the same sample, sequenced in a study of shared clonotypes between healthy human individuals. Naive CD8 cells lacked CD45RO and underwent positive selection for CCR7, leaving out terminally differentiated effector memory CD45RA+ cells. Profiled with immunoSEQ multiplex PCR; TCRdb holds only in-frame clones, not every one. The sample yields about 2.1 million clones, around 93% seen once. The sequencing input was naive CD8+ T cells from PBMCs. These receptors were taken from a man younger than 35 in good health. Some clones in this sample may be carry-over from other donors' samples.

The gene calls are TRBV6-1 and TRBJ1-3; 7 nucleotides match TRBD1. Germline V gene sequence: CDR1 MNHNS, CDR2 SASEGT. The V segment lost 2 bases and the J segment 3 bases; nucleotides outside the gene matches: 13. CDR3 length: 18 residues. CDR3 protein: CASSERGGRGLVGNTIYF. CDR3 coding DNA: TGTGCCAGCAGTGAACGGGGCGGGAGGGGGCTCGTTGGAAACACCATATATTTT.

The chain couples TRBV2 to TRBJ2-3; no clear D gene. V gave up 6 bases and J gave up 5 bases, with 24 bases separating them. The CDR3 is 17 amino acids. Germline values: CDR1 SNHLY, CDR2 FYNNEI. The CDR3 region has the DNA TGTGCCAGCAGGGCCGGAGTTCAGCGCTCAACGCAAGATACGCAGTATTTT. Translation: CASRAGVQRSTQDTQYF.

The chain employs TRBV6-5 and TRBJ1-5; D is unclear. The germline V and J ends were trimmed by 5 bases and 5 bases, with 10 bases remaining between them. The CDR3 consists of 13 residues. Germline loops: CDR1 MNHEY, CDR2 SVGAGI. CDR3 nucleotides: TGTGCCAGCAGTCAAGCCCTTCATCAGCCCCAGCATTTT. It codes for CASSQALHQPQHF.

The gene calls are TRBV4-1 and TRBJ2-4; 7 nucleotides match TRBD1. The CDR3 is made up of 16 amino acids. V shed 1 base and J 4 bases; nucleotides not matched to a gene: 7. The germline V gene encodes CDR1 MGHRA and CDR2 YSYEKL. The CDR3 nucleotides read TGCGCCAGCAGCCAAGCCGGGACAGCCTTTAAAAACATTCAGTACTTC. This codes for CASSQAGTAFKNIQYF.

The rearrangement uses TRBV5-4 and TRBJ1-4; 9 nucleotides line up with TRBD1. There are 14 residues in the CDR3. Germline trimming cut 2 bases from V and 8 bases from J; bases unmatched to any gene: 4. Germline V lookup: CDR1 SGHNT, CDR2 YYREEE (reference sequence). The CDR3 DNA reads as TGTGCCAGCAGCTTTGGTGGACAGGGGGAAAAACTGTTTTTT. Protein product: CASSFGGQGEKLFF.

The V and J genes are TRBV28 and TRBJ2-1; D gene ambiguous. Deletions cut 8 bases from V and 4 bases from J, with 21 bases between. The CDR3 extends over 16 amino acids. The germline V gene encodes CDR1 MDHEN and CDR2 SYDVKM. CDR3 in DNA: TGTGCCAGCTCGCCCTTTGGGCTAGTAATGTACAATGAGCAGTTCTTC. Its protein product is CASSPFGLVMYNEQFF.

This chain uses TRBV5-1 with TRBJ2-1; D is ambiguous. The CDR3 contains 13 residues. Trimming removed 4 bases from V and 5 bases from J, with 10 bases in between. Germline-derived CDR1 and CDR2 are SGHRS and YFSETQ. Here the CDR3 DNA reads TGCGCCAGCAGCCCCAGCCCGAACAATGAGCAGTTCTTC. Translating gives CASSPSPNNEQFF.

Notes on this clone: This sample also contains other DNA sequences that code for the same CDR3. The chain has TRBV6-5 and TRBJ1-1; TRBD1 might be the D (5 bases). CDR3 length equals 13 residues. Germline CDR1 and CDR2: MNHEY and SVGAGI. Trimming took off 4 bases at V and 0 bases at J, with 6 bases between the two ends. The CDR3 DNA reads as TGTGCCAGCAGTTGGGACTTGAACACTGAAGCTTTCTTT. Protein: CASSWDLNTEAFF.

This chain connects TRBV10-3 to TRBJ1-5; 8 bases fit TRBD1. This CDR3 spans 14 amino acids. Germline CDR1 ENHRY, CDR2 SYGVKD. With V trimmed by 2 bases and J by 4 bases, 1 base remained unmatched. The CDR3 sequence: CAISEDRGNQPQHF. CDR3 nucleotide sequence: TGTGCCATCAGTGAGGACAGGGGTAATCAGCCCCAGCATTTT.

Points on this clone: The same CDR3 also results from other DNA sequences found in this sample. The V gene is TRBV27, the J gene TRBJ2-7, with a weak D call TRBD2 (6 bases). This CDR3 spans 14 amino acids. Trimming cost V 2 bases and J 2 bases, with 10 bases left between them. Germline CDR1 MNHEY, CDR2 SMNVEV (reference sequence). The CDR3 sequence: CASSLRDSTYEQYF. CDR3 DNA: TGTGCCAGCAGTTTACGGGACTCGACCTACGAGCAGTACTTC.

With respect to this clone: This sample includes further DNA sequences coding for the same CDR3. The chain joins TRBV27 to TRBJ2-7; 7 bases are a match to TRBD2. Trimming cost V 3 bases and J 3 bases; bases outside gene matches: 2. The CDR3 covers 13 residues. CDR1 MNHEY and CDR2 SMNVEV come from the germline V gene (reference sequence). CDR3 residues: CASSFGLGYEQYF. DNA for the CDR3: TGTGCCAGCAGTTTTGGACTAGGCTACGAGCAGTACTTC.

This clone has a single count. The genes are TRBV9 and TRBJ2-5; no clear D gene. V was clipped by 0 bases and J by 5 bases, with 14 bases between them. CDR1 is SGDLS, CDR2 YYNGEE, per germline. The CDR3 sequence is 15 residues long. CDR3 sequence: CASSVGWAPLETQYF. The CDR3 DNA reads TGTGCCAGCAGCGTAGGGTGGGCCCCTCTGGAGACCCAGTACTTC.

This sequence joins TRBV27 and TRBJ1-1; TRBD1 matches 9 bases. Germline loops: CDR1 MNHEY, CDR2 SMNVEV (reference sequence). V lost 4 bases and J lost 4; bases outside the gene matches: 10. The CDR3 has 16 residues. CDR3 residues: CASSWAVQGAGTEAFF. The DNA of the CDR3 is TGTGCCAGCAGTTGGGCAGTACAGGGGGCTGGCACTGAAGCTTTCTTT.

The chain carries TRBV6-6 and TRBJ2-2, with D hard to call. V gave up 6 bases and J gave up 4 bases, with 18 bases separating them. Looked up from germline, CDR1 is MNHNY and CDR2 is SVGAGI (reference sequence). There are 16 residues in the CDR3. CDR3 DNA sequence: TGTGCCAGCAGCCATTACCCCGCCACCGTCACCGGGGAGCTGTTTTTT. Translating gives CASSHYPATVTGELFF.

This chain uses TRBV28 with TRBJ2-5, with 10 bases matching TRBD1. Trimming took 2 bases from V and 3 from J; bases not matched to a gene: 18. Germline V lookup: CDR1 MDHEN, CDR2 SYDVKM. CDR3 length: 20 amino acids. In DNA form, the CDR3 reads TGTGCCAGCAGTTTAACGATTATTGTGAGGGACAGGGGTCTCGAAGAGACCCAGTACTTC. It codes for CASSLTIIVRDRGLEETQYF.

The CDR3 DNA sequence: TGTGCCAGCAGCGGTGGGTGGGGCTACGAGCAGTACTTC. This gives the protein CASSGGWGYEQYF. The chain combines TRBV9 with TRBJ2-7; D not certain. The CDR3 loop spans 13 amino acids. CDR1 is SGDLS, CDR2 YYNGEE, per germline. With 3 bases removed from V and 3 bases from J, the gap between germline ends came to 10 bases.